This T cell receptor beta chain was recovered during a study of cytotoxic CD8 clonotypes in ibrutinib-treated CLL. CDR1 is SGHDN and CDR2 is FVKESK in the germline V gene. This CDR3 has 17 residues. Trimming cost V 2 bases and J 0 bases, with 17 bases left between them. Generated by immunoSEQ multiplex PCR, the TCRdb table keeps only in-frame clones and is missing some. Of approximately 100,000 clones listed, 58% are singletons. The origin of this receptor is a human donor with chronic lymphocytic leukemia. The rearrangement joins TRBV14 to TRBJ2-7; D not resolved. The specimen comprised PBMCs, sampled after 24 months of ibrutinib treatment. The CDR3 reads CASSQPSLEAYSYEQYF. The CDR3, as DNA: TGTGCCAGCAGCCAACCTAGTCTGGAAGCCTACTCCTACGAGCAGTACTTC.